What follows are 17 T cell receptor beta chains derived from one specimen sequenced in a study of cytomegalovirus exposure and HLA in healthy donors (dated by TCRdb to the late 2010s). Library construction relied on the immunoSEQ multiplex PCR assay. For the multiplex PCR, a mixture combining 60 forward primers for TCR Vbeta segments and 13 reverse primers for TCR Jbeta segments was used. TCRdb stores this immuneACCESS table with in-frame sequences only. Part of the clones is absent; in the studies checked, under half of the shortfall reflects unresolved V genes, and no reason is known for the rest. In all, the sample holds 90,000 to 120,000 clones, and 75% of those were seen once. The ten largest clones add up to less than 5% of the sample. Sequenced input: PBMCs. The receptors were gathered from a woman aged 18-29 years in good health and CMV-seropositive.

In DNA form, the CDR3 reads TGTGCCACTGCGACCAAACCTCTAGCGGGAGAAGCCACAGATACGCAGTATTTT. It is translated as CATATKPLAGEATDTQYF. The chain uses TRBV10-3 and TRBJ2-3; 10 nucleotides match TRBD2. The CDR3 extends over 18 amino acids. CDR1 and CDR2 from the germline V gene are ENHRY and SYGVKD. After removal of 10 bases from V and 2 bases from J, the junction contained 18 bases not matched to a gene.

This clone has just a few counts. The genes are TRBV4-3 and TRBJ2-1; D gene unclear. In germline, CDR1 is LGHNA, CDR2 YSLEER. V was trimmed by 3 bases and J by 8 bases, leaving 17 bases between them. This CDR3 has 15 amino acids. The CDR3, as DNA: TGCGCCAGCAGCCAGATCACCTCAGGTTCAGATGAGCAGTTCTTC. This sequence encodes CASSQITSGSDEQFF.

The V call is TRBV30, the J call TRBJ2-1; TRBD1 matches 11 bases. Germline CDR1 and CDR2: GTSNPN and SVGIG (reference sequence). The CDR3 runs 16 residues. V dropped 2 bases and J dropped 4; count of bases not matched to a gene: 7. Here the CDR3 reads CAWSNLGQGVYNEQFF. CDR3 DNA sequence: TGTGCCTGGAGTAACCTGGGACAGGGGGTGTACAATGAGCAGTTCTTC.

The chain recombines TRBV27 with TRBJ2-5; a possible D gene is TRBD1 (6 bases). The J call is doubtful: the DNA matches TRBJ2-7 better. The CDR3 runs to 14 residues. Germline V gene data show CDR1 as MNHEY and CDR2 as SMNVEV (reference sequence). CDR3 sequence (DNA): TGTGCCAGCAGTTTATTGGACAGTGGAAACGAGCAGTACTTC. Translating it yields CASSLLDSGNEQYF.

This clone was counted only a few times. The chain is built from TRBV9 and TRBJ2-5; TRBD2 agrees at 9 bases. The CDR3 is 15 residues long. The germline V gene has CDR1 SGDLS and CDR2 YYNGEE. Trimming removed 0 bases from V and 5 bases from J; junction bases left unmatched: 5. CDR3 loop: CASSVATSGPETQYF. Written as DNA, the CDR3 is TGTGCCAGCAGCGTAGCTACTAGCGGGCCCGAGACCCAGTACTTC.

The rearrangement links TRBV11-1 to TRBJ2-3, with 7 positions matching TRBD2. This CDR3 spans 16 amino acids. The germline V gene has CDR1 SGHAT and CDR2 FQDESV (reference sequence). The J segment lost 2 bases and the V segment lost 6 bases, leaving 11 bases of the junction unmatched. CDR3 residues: CASSYTGTSVTDTQYF. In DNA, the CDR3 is TGTGCCAGCAGTTACACCGGCACTAGCGTCACAGATACGCAGTATTTT.

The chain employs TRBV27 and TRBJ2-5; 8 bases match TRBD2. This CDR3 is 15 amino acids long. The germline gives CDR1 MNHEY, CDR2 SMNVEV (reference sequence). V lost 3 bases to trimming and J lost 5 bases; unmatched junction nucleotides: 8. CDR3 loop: CASSFTGGPGETQYF. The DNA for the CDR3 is TGTGCCAGCAGTTTTACGGGAGGGCCTGGTGAGACCCAGTACTTC.

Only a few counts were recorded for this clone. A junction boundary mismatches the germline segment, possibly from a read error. This CDR3 is CASSYSGGKQPQHF. The CDR3 DNA reads TGTGCCAGCAGTTACTCAGGGGGCAAGCAGCCCCAGCATTTT. The chain employs TRBV6-5 and TRBJ1-5; 7 bases fit TRBD1. CDR1 and CDR2 (germline): MNHEY, SVGAGI. The CDR3 runs to 14 residues.

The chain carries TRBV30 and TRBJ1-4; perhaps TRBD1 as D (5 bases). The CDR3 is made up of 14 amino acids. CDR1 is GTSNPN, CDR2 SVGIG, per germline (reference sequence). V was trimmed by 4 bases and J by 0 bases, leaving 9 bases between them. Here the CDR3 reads CAWNPGATNEKLFF. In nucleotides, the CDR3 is TGTGCCTGGAACCCGGGGGCAACTAATGAAAAACTGTTTTTT.

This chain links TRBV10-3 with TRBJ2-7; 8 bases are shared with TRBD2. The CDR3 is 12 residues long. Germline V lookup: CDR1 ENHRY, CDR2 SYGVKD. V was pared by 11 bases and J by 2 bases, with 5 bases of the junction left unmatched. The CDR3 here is CASGLAPYEQYF. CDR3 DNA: TGTGCCTCCGGACTAGCCCCCTACGAGCAGTACTTC.

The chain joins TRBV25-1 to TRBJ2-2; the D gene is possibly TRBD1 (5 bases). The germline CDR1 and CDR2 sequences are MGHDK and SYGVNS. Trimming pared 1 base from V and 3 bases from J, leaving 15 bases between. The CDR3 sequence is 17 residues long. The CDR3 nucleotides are TGTGCCAGCAGTGAATTGCTCGCAGGGCTTTACACCGGGGAGCTGTTTTTT. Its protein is CASSELLAGLYTGELFF.

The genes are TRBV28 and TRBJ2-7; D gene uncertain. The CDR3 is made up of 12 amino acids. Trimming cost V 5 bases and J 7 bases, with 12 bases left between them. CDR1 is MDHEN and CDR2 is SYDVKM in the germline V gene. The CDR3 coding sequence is TGTGCCAGCAGTCCTCCTTTGTTTGAGCAGTACTTC. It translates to CASSPPLFEQYF. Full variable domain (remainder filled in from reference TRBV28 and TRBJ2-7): DVKVTQSSRYLVKRTGEKVFLECVQDMDHENMFWYRQDPGLGLRLIYFSYDVKMKEKGDIPEGYSVSREKKERFSLILESASTNQTSMYLCASSPPLFEQYFGPGTRLTVT.

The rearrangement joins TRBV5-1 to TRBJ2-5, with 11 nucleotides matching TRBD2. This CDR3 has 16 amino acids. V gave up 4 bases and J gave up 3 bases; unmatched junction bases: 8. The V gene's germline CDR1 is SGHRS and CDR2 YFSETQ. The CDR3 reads CASSVGPTSGKETQYF. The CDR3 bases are TGCGCCAGCAGCGTGGGGCCGACTAGCGGGAAAGAGACCCAGTACTTC.

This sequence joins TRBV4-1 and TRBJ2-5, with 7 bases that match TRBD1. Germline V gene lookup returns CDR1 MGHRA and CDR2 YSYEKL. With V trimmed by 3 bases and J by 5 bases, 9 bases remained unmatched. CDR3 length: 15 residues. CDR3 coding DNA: TGCGCCAGCAGCCATGCTACAGGGGTAGGCGAGACCCAGTACTTC. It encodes CASSHATGVGETQYF.

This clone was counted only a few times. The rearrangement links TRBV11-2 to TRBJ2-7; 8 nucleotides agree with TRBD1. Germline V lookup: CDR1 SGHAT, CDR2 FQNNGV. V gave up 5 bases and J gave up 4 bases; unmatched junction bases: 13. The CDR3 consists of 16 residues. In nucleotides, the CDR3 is TGTGCCAGCAGCGGACAGGGACCCACCGGGTCTTACGAGCAGTACTTC. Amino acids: CASSGQGPTGSYEQYF.

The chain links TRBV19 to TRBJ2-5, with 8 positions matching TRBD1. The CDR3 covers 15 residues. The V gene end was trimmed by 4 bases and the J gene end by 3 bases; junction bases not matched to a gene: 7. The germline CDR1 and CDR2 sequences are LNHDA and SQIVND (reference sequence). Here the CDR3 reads CASSTLTGVEETQYF. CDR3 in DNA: TGTGCCAGTAGTACCCTGACAGGGGTAGAAGAGACCCAGTACTTC.

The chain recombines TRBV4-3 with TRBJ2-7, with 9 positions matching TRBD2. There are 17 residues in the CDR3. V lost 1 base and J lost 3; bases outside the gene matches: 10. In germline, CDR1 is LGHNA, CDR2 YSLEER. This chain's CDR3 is CASSQGEGAGGLYEQYF. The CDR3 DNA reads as TGCGCCAGCAGCCAAGGGGAGGGGGCGGGAGGGCTCTACGAGCAGTACTTC.